The sample holds a few counts of the clone carrying this T cell receptor (beta chain). Its antigen is unknown. V lost 4 bases, J lost 5 bases, and 21 bases lay in between. CDR1 is DFQATT and CDR2 is SNEGSKA in the germline V gene (reference sequence). There are 16 residues in the CDR3. The source of the sample is a study of response to subunit inactivated influenza vaccine. MiXCR, run by TCRdb on the RT-PCR reads, gives a single entry per CDR3 protein. The data show around 790,000 distinct CDR3 sequences, over 20% seen once. General observations from the study: Few new T cells, the authors suggested, are recruited by each seasonal influenza vaccination.

J is TRBJ2-1 and V is TRBV20-1; TRBD1 is a possible D gene (6 bases). Here the sequenced sample was PBMCs from blood, taken roughly 5 days after vaccination. The origin of this receptor is a man aged 50 to 60 who received an inactivated influenza vaccine. The CDR3 DNA follows: TGCAGTGCTACCACCCCCGACGGACAGTTAAACAATGAGCAGTTCTTC. Translated, it gives CSATTPDGQLNNEQFF.